Presented here are 10 T cell receptor beta chains from one specimen sequenced in a study of immune heterogeneity within non-small cell lung tumors. A multiplex PCR containing 32 V primers and 13 J primers was used to amplify TCR beta CDR3. TCRdb ran MiXCR on the multiplex PCR reads and lists one entry per CDR3 protein. The sample has 15,000 or so distinct CDR3 sequences; 28% are singletons. Per sample, around 0.65 ug of bulk tumor genomic DNA was the template used. Multiple biopsies spaced far apart were taken from each primary tumor during surgery. It was patients with untreated, newly diagnosed non-small cell lung cancer who underwent curative surgery. Sample: lung tumor tissue. These receptors were taken from a man aged 35 to 55 with non-small cell lung cancer.

Notes on this clonotype: With a much larger clone just one base away, this may be a read error. V is TRBV2 and J is TRBJ2-4; 10 bases fit TRBD2. In germline, CDR1 is SNHLY, CDR2 FYNNEI. The length of the CDR3 is 16 residues. CDR3 nucleotide sequence: TGTGCCAGCATCCCCCCTAGCGGGAGTCAATCCCACATTCAGTGCTTC. The encoded protein is CASIPPSGSQSHIQCF. The complete variable domain, with remaining parts taken from reference TRBV2 and TRBJ2-4, reads EPEVTQTPSHQVTQMGQEVILRCVPISNHLYFYWYRQILGQKVEFLVSFYNNEISEKSEIFDDQFSVERPDGSNFTLKIRSTKLEDSAMYFCASIPPSGSQSHIQCFGAGTRLSVL.

By frequency in the sample, this clonotype is medium-sized. The J gene is TRBJ2-3, the V gene TRBV12-3 or TRBV12-4; 9 nucleotides agree with TRBD1. CDR3 length equals 16 residues. Germline trimming cut 6 bases from V and 1 base from J; bases unmatched to any gene: 8. This chain's CDR3 is CASSTGTGTGTDTQYF. CDR3 sequence (DNA): TGTGCCAGCAGCACCGGGACAGGGACTGGCACAGATACGCAGTATTTT.

Worth noting for this clonotype: A read error may produce the germline difference seen at one junction end. The J gene is TRBJ2-7, the V gene TRBV11-2; 8 nucleotides align to TRBD2. The CDR3 contains 17 residues. CDR1 SGHAT and CDR2 FQNNGV come from the germline V gene. The CDR3 coding sequence is TGTGCCAGCAGCTTAGCGCCCGTGAGCGGGAGCTCCTACGAGCACTACTTC. As protein: CASSLAPVSGSSYEHYF.

Note on this clonotype: A clone one base away is much larger, so this may be a read error. The chain joins TRBV12-3 or TRBV12-4 to TRBJ1-1; 8 nucleotides align to TRBD1. The CDR3 contains 13 residues. Trimming cost V 2 bases and J 7 bases; bases outside gene matches: 3. This CDR3 is CASSLSGGNEAFF. CDR3 coding DNA: TGTGCCAGCAGTTTATCAGGGGGCAATGAAGCTTTCTTT.

The table lists this clonotype with many counts. V is TRBV19 and J is TRBJ1-2; no definite D call. The CDR3 extends over 15 amino acids. V lost 4 bases and J lost 3, with 15 bases in between. Germline CDR1 LNHDA, CDR2 SQIVND (reference sequence). The CDR3 here is CASSRGTPSHYGYTF. CDR3 bases: TGTGCCAGTAGTAGGGGAACACCAAGTCACTATGGCTACACCTTC. Supplemented by reference TRBV19 and TRBJ1-2, the full variable domain reads DGGITQSPKYLFRKEGQNVTLSCEQNLNHDAMYWYRQDPGQGLRLIYYSQIVNDFQKGDIAEGYSVSREKKESFPLTVTSAQKNPTAFYLCASSRGTPSHYGYTFGSGTRLTVV.

The CDR3 DNA reads as TGTGCCAGCAGTTTACCCTCCTACGAGCAGTACTTC. Translation gives CASSLPSYEQYF. The V gene is TRBV28, the J gene TRBJ2-7; no clear D gene. This CDR3 region has 12 residues. The germline V gene has CDR1 MDHEN and CDR2 SYDVKM. V was shortened by 2 bases and J by 0 bases, with 2 bases between the two germline ends.

Details on this clonotype: Possible read error: a much larger clone is one base away. This sequence joins TRBV11-2 and TRBJ2-7; the match to TRBD2 covers 10 bases. Germline lookup yields CDR1 SGHAT and CDR2 FQNNGV. This CDR3 comprises 13 residues. The CDR3 region is CDSSSGRLNEQYF. CDR3 nucleotide sequence: TGTGACAGCTCTAGCGGGAGATTGAACGAGCAGTACTTC.

This clonotype was seen repeatedly, ten times or more. The rearrangement links TRBV7-2 to TRBJ2-1, with TRBD2 as a possible D gene (7 bases). The CDR3 extends over 14 amino acids. Germline assignment: CDR1 SGHTA and CDR2 FQGNSA. Trimming pared 5 bases from V and 7 bases from J, leaving 15 bases between. Written as DNA, the CDR3 is TGTGCCAGCAGCGTTACTAGGGGGGGTAATGAGCAGTTCTTC. Protein product: CASSVTRGGNEQFF.

This clonotype is medium-sized (0.01 to 0.1%) by share. This rearrangement joins TRBV20-1 to TRBJ2-7; no firm D call. The length of the CDR3 is 12 residues. Germline V CDR1 and CDR2: DFQATT, SNEGSKA (reference sequence). The V end lost 3 bases, the J end lost 4 bases, and 10 bases lay between the germline ends. For the CDR3, the DNA is TGCAGTGCTAGTTCCCAAATATACGAGCAGTACTTC. Protein sequence: CSASSQIYEQYF.

This clonotype showed up many times. The V gene is TRBV3-1, the J gene TRBJ1-2, with TRBD1 as a possible D gene (5 bases). There are 14 residues in the CDR3. Germline V gives CDR1 LGHDT, CDR2 YNNKEL (reference sequence). V lost 2 bases, J lost 6 bases, and 13 bases lay in between. CDR3: CASSQQDKGHGYTF. In nucleotides, the CDR3 is TGTGCCAGCAGCCAACAAGACAAGGGGCATGGCTACACCTTC. The full variable domain, completed using reference TRBV3-1 and TRBJ1-2, is DTAVSQTPKYLVTQMGNDKSIKCEQNLGHDTMYWYKQDSKKFLKIMFSYNNKELIINETVPNRFSPKSPDKAHLNLHINSLELGDSAVYFCASSQQDKGHGYTFGSGTRLTVV.